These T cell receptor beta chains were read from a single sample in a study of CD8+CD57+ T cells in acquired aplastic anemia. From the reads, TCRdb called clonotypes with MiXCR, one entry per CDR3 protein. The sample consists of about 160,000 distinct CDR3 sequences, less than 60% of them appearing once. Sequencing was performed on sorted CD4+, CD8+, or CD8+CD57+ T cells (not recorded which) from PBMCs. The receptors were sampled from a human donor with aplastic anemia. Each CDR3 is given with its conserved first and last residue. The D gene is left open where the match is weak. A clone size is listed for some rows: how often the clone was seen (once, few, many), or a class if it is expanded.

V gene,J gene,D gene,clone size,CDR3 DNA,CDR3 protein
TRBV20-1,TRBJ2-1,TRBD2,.,TGCAGTGCAAGCCCCAGCGGGAGTTCCTACAATGAGCAGTTCTTC,CSASPSGSSYNEQFF
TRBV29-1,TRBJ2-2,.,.,TGCAGCACCGAGGAAGGCACCGGGGAGCTGTTTTTT,CSTEEGTGELFF
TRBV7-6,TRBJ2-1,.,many,TGTGCCAGCAGCTTTACTGGGGGCGGCCGGGGCAATGAGCAGTTCTTC,CASSFTGGGRGNEQFF
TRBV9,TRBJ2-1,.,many,TGTGCCAGCAGCCCCCTCGGCAGTAACAATGAGCAGTTCTTC,CASSPLGSNNEQFF
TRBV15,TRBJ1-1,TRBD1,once,TGTGCCACCGGATCCACGCGGACAGGGGGCAATGAAGCTTTCTTT,CATGSTRTGGNEAFF
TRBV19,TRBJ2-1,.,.,TGTGCCAGTTCGTATGGAGGGGAGCAGTTCTTC,CASSYGGEQFF
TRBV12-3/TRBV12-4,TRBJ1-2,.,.,TGTGCCAGCAGTCAGAAGGGTGGCTACACCTTC,CASSQKGGYTF
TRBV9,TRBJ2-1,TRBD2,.,TGTGCCAGCAGCACAGGGACTAGCGGGGGAGTTGAGCAGTTCTTC,CASSTGTSGGVEQFF
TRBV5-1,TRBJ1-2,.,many,TGCGCCAGCAGTCTCGGGAGGGTAAACTATGGCTACACCTTC,CASSLGRVNYGYTF
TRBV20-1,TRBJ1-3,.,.,TGCAGTGCTAGGTCTCCCCGTTCTGGAAACACCATATATTTT,CSARSPRSGNTIYF
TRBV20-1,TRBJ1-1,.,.,TGCAGTGCTAGGAGGGGCATGAACACTGAAGCTTTCTTT,CSARRGMNTEAFF
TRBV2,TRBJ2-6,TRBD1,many,TGTGCCAGCGGGCAGGGGGATAGGGCTGGGGCCAACGTCCTGACTTTC,CASGQGDRAGANVLTF
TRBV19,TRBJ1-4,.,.,TGTGCCAGTAGTTTCCGTCCTAGCGGGGATGAAAAACTGTTTTTT,CASSFRPSGDEKLFF
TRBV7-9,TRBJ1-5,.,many,TGTGCCAGCAGCCAACAGGGTGGCGAGCCCCAGCATTTT,CASSQQGGEPQHF
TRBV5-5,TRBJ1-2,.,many,TGTGCCAGCAGCTTGTCCACCAGCACCTATGGCTACACCTTC,CASSLSTSTYGYTF
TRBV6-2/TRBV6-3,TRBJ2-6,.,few,TGTGCCAGCAGTGACAGGTTCTCTGGGGCCAACGTCCTGACTTTC,CASSDRFSGANVLTF
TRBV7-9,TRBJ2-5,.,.,TGTGCCAGCAGCTCCCATGCGGGCGGGGTGACCCAGTACTTC,CASSSHAGGVTQYF
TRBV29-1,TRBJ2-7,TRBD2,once,TGCAGCAAGGGACTAGCGGGGTCCTACGAGCAGTACTTC,CSKGLAGSYEQYF
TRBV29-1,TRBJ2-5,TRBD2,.,TGCAGCGTACCATGGGGGGGAGAGACCCAGTACTTC,CSVPWGGETQYF
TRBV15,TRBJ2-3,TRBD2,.,TGTGCCACCAGCAGAGAGAGCGGGGCCACAGATACGCAGTATTTT,CATSRESGATDTQYF
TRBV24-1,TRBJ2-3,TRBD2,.,TGTGCCACCAGTGATTTGCTAGCGGGAGGGACAGATACGCAGTATTTT,CATSDLLAGGTDTQYF
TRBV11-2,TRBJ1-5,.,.,TGTGCCAGCAGCTCCCGGGACGGTGGCCATCAGCCCCAGCATTTT,CASSSRDGGHQPQHF
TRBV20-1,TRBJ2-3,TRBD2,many,TGCAGTGCTAGAGATCCGGGAGGAGATAGCACAGATACGCAGTATTTT,CSARDPGGDSTDTQYF
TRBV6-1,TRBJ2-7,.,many,TGTGCCAGCAGTGAGAGGGGGAGGGGAAGGTCCTACGAGCAGTACTTC,CASSERGRGRSYEQYF
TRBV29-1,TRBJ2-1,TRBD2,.,TGCAGCGTTGAAGGTAGCGGGTACAATGAGCAGTTCTTC,CSVEGSGYNEQFF
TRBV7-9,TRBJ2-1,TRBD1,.,TGTGCCAGCAGCCGCGAGGGGGCGCAGTTCTTC,CASSREGAQFF
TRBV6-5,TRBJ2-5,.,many,TGTGCCAGCAGCCCCATTGGGACCGCCCAGTACTTC,CASSPIGTAQYF
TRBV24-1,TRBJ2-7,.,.,TGTGCCACCAGTGGTTTGCCCCCGGACAGAACCTACGAGCAGTACTTC,CATSGLPPDRTYEQYF
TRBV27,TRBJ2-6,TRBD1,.,TGTGCCAGCAGTTTAAAGAGCAGACAGGGAAGCTCTGGGGCCAACGTCCTGACTTTC,CASSLKSRQGSSGANVLTF
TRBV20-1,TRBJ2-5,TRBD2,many,TGCAGTGCCCATTGGACTAGCGGCCAAGAGACCCAGTACTTC,CSAHWTSGQETQYF
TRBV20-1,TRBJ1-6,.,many,TGCAGTGCCGGAGGGGGAACAGGGAGGGATAATTCACCCCTCCACTTT,CSAGGGTGRDNSPLHF
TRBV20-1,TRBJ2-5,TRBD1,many,TGCAGTGCTGGGAACAGGGGTATGAAAGAAGAGACCCAGTACTTC,CSAGNRGMKEETQYF
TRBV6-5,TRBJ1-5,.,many,TGTGCCAGCAGTTCCCGATACGATAGCAATCAGCCCCAGCATTTT,CASSSRYDSNQPQHF
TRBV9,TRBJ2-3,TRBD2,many,TGTGCCAGCAAGTCGGGACTACAGACCACAGATACGCAGTATTTT,CASKSGLQTTDTQYF
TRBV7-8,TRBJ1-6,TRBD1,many,TGTGCCAGCAGCAAGGAACAGGGGGCAATCTATAATTCACCCCTCCACTTT,CASSKEQGAIYNSPLHF
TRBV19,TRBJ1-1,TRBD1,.,TGTGCCAGTAGTATAGGCGACAGGGGGAACACTGAAGCTTTCTTT,CASSIGDRGNTEAFF
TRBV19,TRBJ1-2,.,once,TGTGCCAGTAGTATGACAGAGAACTATGGCTACACCTTC,CASSMTENYGYTF